The subject of this entry is one TCR beta chain. Its target is unknown. This sample was taken from a study of cytotoxic CD8 clonotypes in ibrutinib-treated CLL. At the level of the study: Enrolment comprised roughly 11 relapsed/refractory and roughly 15 treatment-naive patients; fewer than 18 were IGHV unmutated. Response samples were taken after a median of about twelve months on treatment, range 6 to 36.

This CDR3 comprises 13 residues. V was pared by 2 bases and J by 1 base, with 4 bases between. Germline CDR1 and CDR2: MNHNS and SASEGT. Study-wide results and limits: There were differences in sampling times between sustained-remission and progressing patients. Clonality measured at baseline exceeded age-matched healthy donors, tracking circulating CD8+ T-cell counts.

Clones were sequenced by immunoSEQ multiplex PCR, and TCRdb holds only the in-frame ones, with some missing. Of about 160,000 clones in the sample, more than 80% were seen once. The starting material was PBMCs, obtained after 24 months of ibrutinib treatment. The sequence came from a human donor with chronic lymphocytic leukemia. This rearrangement joins TRBV6-1 to TRBJ2-3; D not resolved. DNA for the CDR3: TGTGCCAGCAGTGAACGGGGCACAGATACGCAGTATTTT. Protein sequence: CASSERGTDTQYF.